This entry describes one T cell receptor beta chain. The data were taken from a study of Ad26.COV2.S vaccination and SARS-CoV-2 variants. Study-wide context: Intramuscularly, Ad26.COV2.S was given either once or twice, 56 days apart.

Treatment in this sample: around 19 received Ad26.COV2.S at low or high dose, single or two shots; about 5 received placebo; per-sample allocation not given. Day 63 after the first vaccine or placebo injection was the time point for sampling. Produced via immunoSEQ multiplex PCR; TCRdb's table is partial and in-frame only. The repertoire includes roughly 410,000 clones, 83% of them detected once, and about 7.1% sits in the top ten. The sequence was collected from a person aged 18-65 years who received the Ad26.COV2.S COVID-19 vaccine or a placebo. Sequencing used peripheral blood, obtained in a trial of Ad26.COV2.S vaccine versus placebo.

The CDR3, as DNA: TGTGCCAGCAGCTTAGAGGAGACCCAACGGGCCCAGTACTTC. Amino acid sequence: CASSLEETQRAQYF. The chain uses TRBV7-8 and TRBJ2-5; no reliable D call. CDR1 and CDR2 from the germline V gene are SGHVS and FQNEAQ. The CDR3 has 14 residues. V was clipped by 1 base and J by 9 bases, with 15 bases between them.